Listed below are T cell receptor beta chains from one sample, sequenced in a study of Graves' ophthalmopathy and Graves' hyperthyroidism. In TCRdb, the multiplex PCR reads were re-called with MiXCR into one record per CDR3 protein. The table lists 680,000 or so distinct CDR3 sequences, 20% to 25% of them singletons, with more than 5.5% in the top ten. Input material: peripheral blood. The receptors were gathered from a woman under 30 with stable Graves' hyperthyroidism. Some clones in this sample may be carry-over from other donors' samples. Each CDR3 is given without its conserved first and last residue.

v_gene: TRBV12-3/TRBV12-4; j_gene: TRBJ2-5; CDR3aa: ASSQGPRQQETQY
v_gene: TRBV29-1; j_gene: TRBJ1-2; CDR3aa: SVEDTGGYT
v_gene: TRBV28; j_gene: TRBJ2-7; CDR3aa: ASRETRSGSYEQY
v_gene: TRBV2; j_gene: TRBJ1-5; CDR3aa: ASTPMLRSGDQPQH
v_gene: TRBV7-6; j_gene: TRBJ1-6; CDR3aa: ASSLGTPELNSPLH
v_gene: TRBV14; j_gene: TRBJ2-2; CDR3aa: ASSRQGSTGELF
v_gene: TRBV19; j_gene: TRBJ1-5; CDR3aa: ASRKEQAQPQH
v_gene: TRBV7-9; j_gene: TRBJ1-2; CDR3aa: ASSAGPKNYGYT
v_gene: TRBV5-1; j_gene: TRBJ1-2; CDR3aa: ASSATGDYYGYT
v_gene: TRBV6-1; j_gene: TRBJ2-5; CDR3aa: ASTDDQETQY
v_gene: TRBV6-5; j_gene: TRBJ2-5; CDR3aa: ASSYQDRGYQETQY
v_gene: TRBV10-2; j_gene: TRBJ1-1; CDR3aa: ASSETGGAGTAF
v_gene: TRBV30; j_gene: TRBJ2-3; CDR3aa: AWSVMRGSDTQY
v_gene: TRBV12-3/TRBV12-4; j_gene: TRBJ2-2; CDR3aa: ASVLSATNTGELF
v_gene: TRBV15; j_gene: TRBJ1-2; CDR3aa: ATSRSRAYGYR
v_gene: TRBV20-1; j_gene: TRBJ2-7; CDR3aa: SASGQGEDYYEQY
v_gene: TRBV11-2; j_gene: TRBJ2-5; CDR3aa: ASSLNRAGTQY
v_gene: TRBV28; j_gene: TRBJ1-5; CDR3aa: ASSFRDGVSGLPQH
v_gene: TRBV2; j_gene: TRBJ2-2; CDR3aa: ASSGIAGALLGELF
v_gene: TRBV5-1; j_gene: TRBJ2-7; CDR3aa: ASSLMVSEDEQY
v_gene: TRBV6-1; j_gene: TRBJ2-7; CDR3aa: ASSEGSGGSYEQY
v_gene: TRBV18; j_gene: TRBJ2-7; CDR3aa: ASSPMGDYEQY
v_gene: TRBV27; j_gene: TRBJ1-5; CDR3aa: ASSPRTPLYSNQPQH
v_gene: TRBV29-1; j_gene: TRBJ1-1; CDR3aa: SVEVLDTEAF
v_gene: TRBV12-3/TRBV12-4; j_gene: TRBJ2-5; CDR3aa: ASSQPLGQGSVTQY
v_gene: TRBV28; j_gene: TRBJ2-7; CDR3aa: ASRHAGYEQY
v_gene: TRBV12-3/TRBV12-4; j_gene: TRBJ1-2; CDR3aa: ASSFSMGQGVAIT
v_gene: TRBV2; j_gene: TRBJ1-2; CDR3aa: ASSEDSFRLYGYT
v_gene: TRBV20-1; j_gene: TRBJ1-1; CDR3aa: SPGFGGADTEAF
v_gene: TRBV19; j_gene: TRBJ1-5; CDR3aa: ASCPAARNQPQH
v_gene: TRBV27; j_gene: TRBJ2-5; CDR3aa: ASSSYRGLGETQY
v_gene: TRBV6-5; j_gene: TRBJ2-2; CDR3aa: ASSYYGVETGELF
v_gene: TRBV6-2/TRBV6-3; j_gene: TRBJ1-1; CDR3aa: ASSYSFLENTEAF
v_gene: TRBV10-1; j_gene: TRBJ2-7; CDR3aa: ASRAGPGDSYEQY
v_gene: TRBV18; j_gene: TRBJ1-1; CDR3aa: ASSPPRQSDTEAF
v_gene: TRBV7-8; j_gene: TRBJ2-7; CDR3aa: ASSFLGEQY
v_gene: TRBV6-2/TRBV6-3; j_gene: TRBJ2-7; CDR3aa: ASTPVGAVEGDEQY
v_gene: TRBV12-3/TRBV12-4; j_gene: TRBJ1-1; CDR3aa: ASSLRVTKNTEAF
v_gene: TRBV7-2; j_gene: TRBJ2-5; CDR3aa: ASSQQGRWKGETQY
v_gene: TRBV30; j_gene: TRBJ1-3; CDR3aa: AWSGGVGGNTIY
v_gene: TRBV6-1; j_gene: TRBJ1-1; CDR3aa: ASNPDRRPLEAF
v_gene: TRBV6-2/TRBV6-3; j_gene: TRBJ1-6; CDR3aa: ASSSDRGRMNSPLH
v_gene: TRBV4-2; j_gene: TRBJ2-5; CDR3aa: ASSPNLAGEGETQY
v_gene: TRBV20-1; j_gene: TRBJ1-6; CDR3aa: SAREQGGSSPLH
v_gene: TRBV6-2/TRBV6-3; j_gene: TRBJ2-2; CDR3aa: ASSRPLLTSGGHGGELF
v_gene: TRBV5-1; j_gene: TRBJ2-7; CDR3aa: ASSRTGGASYEQY